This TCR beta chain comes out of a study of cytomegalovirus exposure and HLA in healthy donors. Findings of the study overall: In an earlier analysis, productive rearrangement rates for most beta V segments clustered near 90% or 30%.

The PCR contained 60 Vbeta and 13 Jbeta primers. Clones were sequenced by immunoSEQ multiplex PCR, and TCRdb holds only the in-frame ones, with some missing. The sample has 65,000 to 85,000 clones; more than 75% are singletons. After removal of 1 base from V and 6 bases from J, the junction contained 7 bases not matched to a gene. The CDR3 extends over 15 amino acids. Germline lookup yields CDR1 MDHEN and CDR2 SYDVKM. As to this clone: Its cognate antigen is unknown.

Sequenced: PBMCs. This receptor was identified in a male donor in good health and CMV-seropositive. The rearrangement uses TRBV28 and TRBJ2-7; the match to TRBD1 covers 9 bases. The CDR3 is CASSLSGTGSGEQYF. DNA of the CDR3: TGTGCCAGCAGTTTATCCGGGACAGGGTCGGGCGAGCAGTACTTC.